This T cell receptor (beta chain) was recorded in a study of T cell responses to AZD1222 COVID-19 vaccine. At the level of the study: Second-dose intervals near 4 or 12 weeks were combined.

Profiled with immunoSEQ multiplex PCR; TCRdb holds only in-frame clones, not every one. The sample lists some 130,000 clones, roughly 82% occurring once. V dropped 7 bases and J dropped 3; count of bases not matched to a gene: 5. This CDR3 region has 14 residues. Germline values: CDR1 MDHEN, CDR2 SYDVKM. About this clone itself: Its antigen is still unknown.

Study results and caveats: Seropositivity was recorded at baseline in only 6 or 7 AZD1222 recipients. Among the donors, most were white British and more were female, and clonal diversity was possibly underestimated. All repertoire sampling was performed exclusively after the peak T cell response.

The source of this sequence is an adult in good health. The sequences come from peripheral blood, collected on day 0 of AZD1222 vaccination. The J gene is TRBJ1-4, the V gene TRBV28; 7 bases fit TRBD1. The CDR3 spells CASNTGQSNEKLFF. The CDR3 DNA reads TGTGCCAGCAATACGGGACAGTCTAATGAAAAACTGTTTTTT. Filled out from reference TRBV28 and TRBJ1-4, the complete variable domain reads DVKVTQSSRYLVKRTGEKVFLECVQDMDHENMFWYRQDPGLGLRLIYFSYDVKMKEKGDIPEGYSVSREKKERFSLILESASTNQTSMYLCASNTGQSNEKLFFGSGTQLSVL.